These 14 T cell receptor beta chains originate from one sample sequenced in a study of blood T cell repertoires in COVID-19. Sequenced by immunoSEQ multiplex PCR; TCRdb stores in-frame clones only, minus some. The table shows a few hundred thousand clones, with around 86% occurring only once. Sequencing was performed on peripheral blood. These receptors were taken from a young man who had recovered from COVID-19.

V and J are TRBV9 and TRBJ2-2, with 12 nucleotides matching TRBD2. From germline, CDR1 is SGDLS and CDR2 YYNGEE. The CDR3 runs 19 residues. The trim removed 4 bases at V and 3 bases at J, leaving 13 bases unmatched. The CDR3 region has the DNA TGTGCCAGCAGCCCTAGAGGCCTAGCGGGGGGGCCTTACACCGGGGAGCTGTTTTTT. Translated, it gives CASSPRGLAGGPYTGELFF.

V is TRBV18 and J is TRBJ2-2; D remains unclear. V lost 3 bases and J 4 bases, leaving 3 bases between the germline ends. Per the germline V gene, CDR1 is KGHSH and CDR2 is LQKENI. The CDR3 totals 12 residues. CDR3 sequence (DNA): TGTGCCAGCTCACCGAGCACCGGGGAGCTGTTTTTT. Residues: CASSPSTGELFF.

This clone occurred a few times. The V gene is TRBV4-1, the J gene TRBJ1-5, with D possibly TRBD1 on 6 matching bases. Germline values: CDR1 MGHRA, CDR2 YSYEKL. Trimming removed 8 bases from V and 4 bases from J, with 21 bases in between. There are 16 residues in the CDR3. CDR3 bases: TGCGCCAGCGCCGGCTCGGACAGTCGGAGAAATCAGCCCCAGCATTTT. It translates to CASAGSDSRRNQPQHF.

This clone was found a few times. This chain uses TRBV6-5 with TRBJ2-7; TRBD1 might be the D (6 bases). The CDR3 loop spans 14 amino acids. Trimming removed 6 bases at V and 7 bases at J, with 19 bases between. Germline V gives CDR1 MNHEY, CDR2 SVGAGI. The CDR3 sequence is CASRYRVPREEQYF. CDR3 nucleotides: TGTGCCAGCAGGTACAGGGTCCCCAGGGAAGAGCAGTACTTC.

The CDR3 DNA reads TGTGCCAGCAGCTTGGCGTCCCTAGCCGGCAATGAGCAGTTCTTC. Its translation is CASSLASLAGNEQFF. The J gene is TRBJ2-1, the V gene TRBV5-4, with D perhaps TRBD2 (5 bases). This CDR3 has 15 amino acids. CDR1 and CDR2 from the germline V gene are SGHNT and YYREEE (reference sequence). Trimming shortened V by 0 bases and J by 6 bases, and 13 bases separated the two germline ends.

The chain combines TRBV6-5 with TRBJ1-1; weak D call: TRBD1 (5 bases). Germline assignment: CDR1 MNHEY and CDR2 SVGAGI. Between the trimmed V and J ends, which lost 4 bases and 6 bases, there was a span of 12 bases. The CDR3 contains 13 residues. The CDR3 loop is CASSSRGLAEAFF. The CDR3 DNA reads as TGTGCCAGCAGTTCTAGGGGTCTTGCTGAAGCTTTCTTT.

The V and J genes are TRBV24-1 and TRBJ1-2; tentatively, D is TRBD1 (6 bases). Germline V CDR1 and CDR2: KGHDR, SFDVKD. The V and J ends lost 7 bases and 8 bases respectively, with 13 bases between them. The CDR3 has 12 amino acids. The CDR3 loop reads CATSPDSFGYTF. In DNA form, the CDR3 reads TGTGCCACCAGCCCGGACAGTTTCGGCTACACCTTC.

This clone was seen once. V and J are TRBV5-1 and TRBJ1-5, with D unclear. Germline loops: CDR1 SGHRS, CDR2 YFSETQ. The germline V and J ends were trimmed by 0 bases and 4 bases, with 11 bases remaining between them. This CDR3 has 15 amino acids. CDR3 protein: CASSLGGQLNQPQHF. As DNA, the CDR3 is TGCGCCAGCAGCTTGGGTGGGCAGTTAAATCAGCCCCAGCATTTT.

This chain uses TRBV5-1 with TRBJ2-5, with 12 bases fitting TRBD2. The CDR3 runs to 16 residues. V shed 0 bases and J 4 bases; nucleotides not matched to a gene: 4. CDR1 is SGHRS and CDR2 is YFSETQ in the germline V gene. CDR3 residues: CASSLDGTSGSETQYF. The CDR3 coding sequence is TGCGCCAGCAGCTTGGACGGGACTAGCGGGTCAGAGACCCAGTACTTC.

The V call is TRBV11-2, the J call TRBJ2-1; D is unresolved. The V end was cut by 5 bases, the J end by 5 bases, with 10 bases between. CDR1 is SGHAT, CDR2 FQNNGV, per germline. The CDR3 runs 13 residues. The CDR3 spells CASSPVIDNEQFF. The CDR3 nucleotides are TGTGCCAGCAGCCCAGTTATCGACAATGAGCAGTTCTTC.

The chain combines TRBV18 with TRBJ2-2; D not certain. The V gene's germline CDR1 is KGHSH and CDR2 LQKENI. Deletions cut 3 bases from V and 5 bases from J, with 16 bases between. CDR3 length: 16 residues. The CDR3 sequence: CASSPNSRELTGELFF. For the CDR3, the DNA is TGTGCCAGCTCACCCAATTCACGCGAGCTGACCGGGGAGCTGTTTTTT.

The chain recombines TRBV9 with TRBJ2-1; 8 bases match TRBD2. Germline V gene data show CDR1 as SGDLS and CDR2 as YYNGEE. The CDR3 covers 15 residues. After removal of 4 bases from V and 3 bases from J, the junction contained 6 bases not matched to a gene. CDR3 residues: CASSPTGTSYNEQFF. In DNA form, the CDR3 reads TGTGCCAGCAGCCCTACCGGGACTAGCTACAATGAGCAGTTCTTC.

The rearrangement uses TRBV28 and TRBJ2-1, with D possibly matching TRBD2 (5 bases). The CDR3 has 13 residues. The germline V gene has CDR1 MDHEN and CDR2 SYDVKM. V was pared by 6 bases and J by 8 bases, with 14 bases between. CDR3 bases: TGTGCCAGCAGGCTCGGACTCGCGGATGAGCAGTTCTTC. Its protein is CASRLGLADEQFF.

The CDR3 protein is CASSLREGRMAYNEQFF. CDR3 bases: TGTGCCAGCAGCCTAAGAGAGGGCAGAATGGCCTACAATGAGCAGTTCTTC. This chain joins TRBV7-9 and TRBJ2-1, with TRBD2 as a possible D gene (5 bases). This CDR3 has 17 amino acids. Deletions cut 5 bases from V and 2 bases from J, with 19 bases between. Looked up from germline, CDR1 is SEHNR and CDR2 is FQNEAQ (reference sequence).